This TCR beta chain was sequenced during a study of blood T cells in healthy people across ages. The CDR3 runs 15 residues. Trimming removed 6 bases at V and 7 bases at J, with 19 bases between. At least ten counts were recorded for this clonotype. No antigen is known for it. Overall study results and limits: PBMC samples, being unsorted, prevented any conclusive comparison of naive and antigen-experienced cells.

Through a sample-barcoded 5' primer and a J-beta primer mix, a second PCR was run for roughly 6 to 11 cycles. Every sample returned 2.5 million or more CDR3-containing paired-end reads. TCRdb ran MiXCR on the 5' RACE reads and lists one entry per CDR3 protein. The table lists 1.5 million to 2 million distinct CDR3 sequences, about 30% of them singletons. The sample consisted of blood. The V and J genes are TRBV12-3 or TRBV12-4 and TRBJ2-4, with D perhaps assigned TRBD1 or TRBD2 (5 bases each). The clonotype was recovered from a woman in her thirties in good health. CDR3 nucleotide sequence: TGTGCCAGCAGGCCAGGACCCCCCGGGGCCAACATTCAGTACTTC. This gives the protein CASRPGPPGANIQYF.